These 12 T cell receptor beta chains were all obtained from the same sample, sequenced in a study of brain T cells in children with intractable seizures. Profiling relied on immunoSEQ multiplex PCR, and the TCRdb table lists in-frame clones only, not all of them. The sample shows 80,000 or so clones, 93% of them seen only once. Source: peripheral blood, taken at surgery. These receptor sequences come from a boy younger than two with tuberous sclerosis and intractable seizures.

The chain links TRBV5-8 to TRBJ1-5; 7 bases line up with TRBD1. CDR3 length: 16 amino acids. Germline V lookup: CDR1 SGHTS, CDR2 YDEGEE. After removal of 4 bases from V and 2 bases from J, the junction contained 9 bases not matched to a gene. Here the CDR3 reads CASSMYRGAGNQPQHF. The CDR3 DNA sequence: TGTGCCAGCAGCATGTACAGGGGTGCGGGCAATCAGCCCCAGCATTTT.

The J gene is TRBJ2-7, the V gene TRBV19; no clear D. The V end was cut by 4 bases, the J end by 4 bases, with 11 bases between. This CDR3 is 13 amino acids long. Germline CDR1 is LNHDA and CDR2 is SQIVND (reference sequence). This chain's CDR3 is CASSSESKYEQYF. The CDR3 DNA follows: TGTGCCAGTAGTAGCGAAAGTAAATACGAGCAGTACTTC.

The genes are TRBV4-1 and TRBJ2-7; possible D gene TRBD1, 6 bases. Looked up from germline, CDR1 is MGHRA and CDR2 is YSYEKL. The CDR3 is made up of 15 amino acids. V lost 0 bases and J lost 2, with 11 bases in between. CDR3 coding DNA: TGCGCCAGCAGCCAAGAGGAGGCAGGGGCCTACGAGCAGTACTTC. Translated, it gives CASSQEEAGAYEQYF.

This chain links TRBV19 with TRBJ1-1; a possible D gene is TRBD1 (6 bases). Germline-derived CDR1 and CDR2 are LNHDA and SQIVND (reference sequence). Deletions cut 0 bases from V and 1 base from J, with 21 bases between. The CDR3 runs to 19 residues. CDR3 in DNA: TGTGCCAGTAGTATAGATCAGTGGACAGTTCGGACTGGGAACACTGAAGCTTTCTTT. Amino acid sequence: CASSIDQWTVRTGNTEAFF.

The J gene is TRBJ1-1, the V gene TRBV27; a weak D match, TRBD1 (5 bases). Germline V lookup: CDR1 MNHEY, CDR2 SMNVEV (reference sequence). CDR3 length: 14 amino acids. V was trimmed by 0 bases and J by 4 bases, leaving 9 bases between them. The CDR3 nucleotides read TGTGCCAGCAGTTTATCGTTGGGGGGCACTGAAGCTTTCTTT. It translates to CASSLSLGGTEAFF.

The V gene is TRBV11-3, the J gene TRBJ1-4, with D unresolved. CDR1 is SGHNT and CDR2 is YENEEA in the germline V gene. The CDR3 length is 14 residues. The germline V and J ends were trimmed by 1 base and 6 bases, with 9 bases remaining between them. CDR3 coding DNA: TGTGCCAGCAGCTTAGCCTGGGCGGATGAAAAACTGTTTTTT. It is translated as CASSLAWADEKLFF.

This clone was detected once. The gene calls are TRBV14 and TRBJ1-1, with TRBD1 matching 7 bases. The CDR3 runs to 13 residues. The ends lost 5 bases at V and 1 base at J; junction bases unmatched: 1. CDR1 is SGHDN and CDR2 is FVKESK in the germline V gene. The CDR3 sequence is CASSGQENTEAFF. The CDR3 DNA reads as TGTGCCAGCAGCGGACAGGAGAACACTGAAGCTTTCTTT.

The chain carries TRBV29-1 and TRBJ2-7; tentatively, D is TRBD2 (8 bases). Germline-derived CDR1 and CDR2 are SQVTM and ANQGSEA. The CDR3 spans 16 residues. V dropped 6 bases and J dropped 3 bases, with 24 bases sitting between them. The CDR3 DNA reads as TGCAGCGTCACGGGGGGGATGACAGGGAATAGCTACGAGCAGTACTTC. It specifies CSVTGGMTGNSYEQYF.

The chain carries TRBV5-6 and TRBJ1-1; no reliable D call. The CDR3 runs to 13 residues. Germline V gene sequence: CDR1 SGHDT, CDR2 YYEEEE. V was pared by 3 bases and J by 6 bases, with 12 bases between. In DNA, the CDR3 is TGTGCCAGCAGCTCAGCGGACGGAGCTGAAGCTTTCTTT. Protein sequence: CASSSADGAEAFF. The variable domain in full, completed from reference TRBV5-6 and TRBJ1-1, reads DAGVTQSPTHLIKTRGQQVTLRCSPKSGHDTVSWYQQALGQGPQFIFQYYEEEERQRGNFPDRFSGHQFPNYSSELNVNALLLGDSALYLCASSSADGAEAFFGQGTRLTVV.

V and J are TRBV24-1 and TRBJ2-1; 10 positions match TRBD1. The V gene's germline CDR1 is KGHDR and CDR2 SFDVKD. The J segment lost 8 bases and the V segment lost 4 bases, leaving 7 bases of the junction unmatched. This CDR3 is 15 amino acids long. The CDR3 sequence: CATSDRQGAGYEQFF. The CDR3 DNA reads TGTGCCACCAGTGACAGACAGGGGGCTGGGTATGAGCAGTTCTTC.

The count of this clone is one. The chain is built from TRBV9 and TRBJ1-3; D ambiguous. Between the trimmed V and J ends, which lost 4 bases and 4 bases, there was a span of 21 bases. The CDR3 totals 17 residues. Germline-derived CDR1 and CDR2 are SGDLS and YYNGEE. CDR3 in amino acids: CASSPRALDYLGNTIYF. CDR3 DNA sequence: TGTGCCAGCAGCCCCCGCGCCTTGGATTATTTGGGAAACACCATATATTTT.

The gene calls are TRBV10-1 and TRBJ2-1, with a weak D call TRBD2 (5 bases). The length of the CDR3 is 13 residues. Per the germline V gene, CDR1 is WNHNN and CDR2 is SYGVQD (reference sequence). V lost 5 bases and J lost 4, with 9 bases in between. CDR3 protein: CASSLDSYNEQFF. The CDR3 nucleotides are TGCGCCAGCAGTTTGGACTCTTACAATGAGCAGTTCTTC.